This TCR beta chain was found in a study of cytomegalovirus exposure and HLA in healthy donors. The wider study: Researchers previously reported finding 117 million unique TCR beta sequences from roughly 170 million T cells. Study outcomes and limitations: The study recorded 150 to 200 TCR beta chains that were cytomegalovirus-associated.

The CDR3 consists of 14 residues. Trimming took 5 bases from V and 2 from J; bases not matched to a gene: 5. Germline CDR1 reads LNHDA; CDR2 reads SQIVND (reference sequence). Notes on this clone: Antigen: not known.

At sampling all donors were nominally healthy, likely with unrecorded immune exposures. Amplification used 60 Vbeta primers and 13 Jbeta primers. Generated by immunoSEQ multiplex PCR, the TCRdb table keeps only in-frame clones and is missing some. The sample carries about 110,000 clones, roughly two thirds recorded once. What was sequenced was PBMCs. This chain joins TRBV19 and TRBJ2-7; 8 positions agree with TRBD2. The sequence came from a female donor in good health and CMV-seronegative. CDR3 DNA: TGTGCCAGTAGTCCCAGACTAGCGACCTACGAGCAGTACTTC. It yields the protein CASSPRLATYEQYF.